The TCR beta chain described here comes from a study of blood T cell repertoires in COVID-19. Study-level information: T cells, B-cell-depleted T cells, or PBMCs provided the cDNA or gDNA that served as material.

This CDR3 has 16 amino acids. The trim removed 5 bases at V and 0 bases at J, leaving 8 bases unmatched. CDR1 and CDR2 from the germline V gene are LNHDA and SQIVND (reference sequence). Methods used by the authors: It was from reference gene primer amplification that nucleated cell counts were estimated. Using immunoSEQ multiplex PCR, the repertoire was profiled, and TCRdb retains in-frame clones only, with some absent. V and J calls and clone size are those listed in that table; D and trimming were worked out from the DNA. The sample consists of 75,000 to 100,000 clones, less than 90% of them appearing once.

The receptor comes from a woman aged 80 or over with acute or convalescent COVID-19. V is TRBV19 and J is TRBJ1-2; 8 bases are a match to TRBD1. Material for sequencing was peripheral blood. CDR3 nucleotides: TGTGCCAGTAGTCCACCGGGACAGGCCACTAACTATGGCTACACCTTC. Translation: CASSPPGQATNYGYTF.